The present TCR beta chain was sequenced within a study of vaccination and CD4 T cells after COVID-19. Study as a whole: The convalescents were made up of six males and four females, two of whom were Hispanic. Cells were stimulated with overlapping spike peptides from SARS-CoV-2, HCoV-NL63, HCoV-OC43 and HCoV-229E. General study findings and limits: Within the convalescent patients, spike mono-reactivity was found in 304 of 307 vaccine-specific clones.

Trimming removed 3 bases from V and 12 bases from J, with 21 bases in between. CDR3 length: 15 amino acids. Per germline, CDR1 SGHNT and CDR2 YENEEA. On this clonotype itself: As yet, its antigen is unknown.

The study sequenced cultured CD4+ T cell DNA using the Oncomine TCR Beta short-read assay. TCRdb re-called the PCR reads through MiXCR, storing one row per CDR3 protein. The sample records 13,000 to 15,000 distinct CDR3 sequences, under 55% being singletons. Treatment here: approximately 11-day PBMC culture with coronavirus spike peptide pools or control peptides (ViraFEST assay). The sample comprised CD4+ T cells from blood, cultured in vitro. The sequence was collected from a human donor who had recovered from COVID-19. V gene TRBV11-3 combines with J gene TRBJ2-1; tentative D call: TRBD1 (6 bases). The CDR3 is CASSFSGQVSFGQFF. In DNA, the CDR3 is TGTGCCAGCAGCTTCTCGGGACAAGTAAGTTTTGGGCAGTTCTTC.